These 12 T cell receptor beta chains came from one sample sequenced in a study of response to subunit inactivated influenza vaccine. In TCRdb, the RT-PCR reads were re-called with MiXCR into one record per CDR3 protein. The data contain approximately 500,000 distinct CDR3 sequences, roughly 25% of them singletons. Separately, the same data were catalogued under a study of T cells expressing NK-cell markers. As that study records: UMIs were included in TCR beta cDNA generated by 5'RACE template switching.

The sequenced sample was CD4+ T cells sorted from PBMCs, obtained 11 to 12 days after vaccination. The receptors derive from a man aged 45-60 years who received an inactivated influenza vaccine.

This clonotype was seen at least ten times. V gene TRBV5-1 combines with J gene TRBJ1-1; the D is unclear. Germline V gene sequence: CDR1 SGHRS, CDR2 YFSETQ. The CDR3 runs 14 residues. V was pared by 0 bases and J by 0 bases, with 6 bases between. The CDR3 nucleotides are TGCGCCAGCAGCTTGGCCAGCTTGAACACTGAAGCTTTCTTT. Its protein is CASSLASLNTEAFF.

There are a few counts of this clonotype. V gene TRBV29-1 combines with J gene TRBJ2-7, with D possibly TRBD1 on 6 matching bases. This CDR3 is 16 amino acids long. V lost 5 bases, J lost 5 bases, and 25 bases lay in between. Per germline, CDR1 SQVTM and CDR2 ANQGSEA. The CDR3 protein is CSVSDPTIQGTHEQYF. The DNA of the CDR3 is TGCAGCGTTTCAGATCCGACAATACAGGGAACCCACGAGCAGTACTTC.

This clonotype appeared once. The chain links TRBV9 to TRBJ2-1, with TRBD2 matching over 9 bases. After removal of 0 bases from V and 7 bases from J, the junction contained 8 bases not matched to a gene. CDR3 length: 16 amino acids. CDR1 SGDLS and CDR2 YYNGEE come from the germline V gene. In DNA form, the CDR3 reads TGTGCCAGCAGCGTAGGTGGCGGGGGGGCTGGAAATGAGCAGTTCTTC. This sequence encodes CASSVGGGGAGNEQFF.

This clonotype was observed a handful of times. The J gene is TRBJ2-5, the V gene TRBV5-1; 7 bases match TRBD1. Germline lookup yields CDR1 SGHRS and CDR2 YFSETQ. This CDR3 has 14 amino acids. J gave up 2 bases and V 2 bases, and 3 bases lay outside the gene matches. Here the CDR3 DNA reads TGCGCCAGCAGCTTACAGGGGACGCAAGAGACCCAGTACTTC. This gives the protein CASSLQGTQETQYF.

V gene TRBV6-2 or TRBV6-3 combines with J gene TRBJ2-7; no clear D. There are 14 residues in the CDR3. Per the germline V gene, CDR1 is MNHEY and CDR2 is SVGEGT. V was pared by 2 bases and J by 3 bases, with 11 bases between. Here the CDR3 reads CASSYLRLGYEQYF. In DNA form, the CDR3 reads TGTGCCAGCAGTTACCTCAGGCTAGGCTACGAGCAGTACTTC.

This clonotype was seen more than once but under ten times. J is TRBJ1-5 and V is TRBV10-3; TRBD1 aligns across 7 bases. Per the germline V gene, CDR1 is ENHRY and CDR2 is SYGVKD. The CDR3 sequence is 13 residues long. After removal of 8 bases from V and 7 bases from J, the junction contained 8 bases not matched to a gene. CDR3 sequence: CAIRQGEKQPQHF. CDR3 coding DNA: TGTGCCATCCGACAGGGCGAAAAGCAGCCCCAGCATTTT.

This clonotype was recorded only once. The chain combines TRBV6-6 with TRBJ1-1; D is undetermined. The CDR3 length is 12 residues. The V end lost 6 bases, the J end lost 1 base, and 6 bases lay between the germline ends. The germline CDR1 and CDR2 sequences are MNHNY and SVGAGI (reference sequence). The CDR3 DNA reads TGTGCCAGCAGGGTGGGGAACACTGAAGCTTTCTTT. Amino acids: CASRVGNTEAFF.

The chain links TRBV12-2 to TRBJ2-1; the D call of TRBD2 is as the table states it, not checked on the DNA. TRBV12-2 corresponds to a pseudogene. There are 18 residues in the CDR3. DNA for the CDR3: TGTGCAAGTCGCTTAATCGAGCGGGGGGGACCCCACCACAATGAGCAGTTCTTC. It yields the protein CASRLIERGGPHHNEQFF.

This clonotype was observed a few times. This sequence joins TRBV7-9 and TRBJ2-1; 7 nucleotides agree with TRBD1. The germline CDR1 and CDR2 sequences are SEHNR and FQNEAQ (reference sequence). The CDR3 runs 17 residues. V lost 2 bases, J lost 5 bases, and 12 bases stayed unmatched. The CDR3 reads CASSLKAIGQENNEQFF. The CDR3 DNA is TGTGCCAGCAGCTTAAAGGCAATAGGACAGGAGAACAATGAGCAGTTCTTC.

J is TRBJ1-4 and V is TRBV30; D is ambiguous. Trimming stripped 3 bases from V and 5 bases from J, with 13 bases between. CDR1 is GTSNPN and CDR2 is SVGIG in the germline V gene (reference sequence). This CDR3 has 14 amino acids. CDR3 loop: CAWSLLGQNEKLFF. The CDR3 DNA reads as TGTGCCTGGAGCCTACTGGGTCAGAATGAAAAACTGTTTTTT.

The J gene is TRBJ1-2, the V gene TRBV10-3; 10 nucleotides agree with TRBD1. Losses at the gene ends were 11 bases for V and 4 bases for J; bases not matched to a gene: 7. The CDR3 consists of 13 residues. Germline-derived CDR1 and CDR2 are ENHRY and SYGVKD. CDR3 nucleotides: TGTGCCGGGACAGGGGATGGGACCTATGGCTACACCTTC. It is translated as CAGTGDGTYGYTF.

The V and J genes are TRBV20-1 and TRBJ1-4, with 8 bases lining up with TRBD1. The germline V gene encodes CDR1 DFQATT and CDR2 SNEGSKA (reference sequence). The V and J ends lost 0 bases and 8 bases, in that order; junction bases with no gene match: 5. The CDR3 contains 14 residues. CDR3 sequence (DNA): TGCAGTGCTAGAGAGTTTCAGGGGGCGGAAAAACTGTTTTTT. It encodes CSAREFQGAEKLFF.